A selection of T cell receptor beta chains follows, all from one sample in a study of blood T cell repertoires in COVID-19. Sequencing used immunoSEQ multiplex PCR; TCRdb keeps in-frame clones, though not all of them. The data contain about 95,000 clones, around 80% of them singletons. Sequenced sample: peripheral blood. The receptors were gathered from a human donor in a cohort sampled during active COVID-19. CDR3s include the opening cysteine and the closing phenylalanine or tryptophan. The D gene is left open where the match is weak.

cdr3_aa | d_call | j_call | v_call
CASSLERGEQYF | . | TRBJ2-7 | TRBV7-9
CASSTPPEGQLAKNIQYF | . | TRBJ2-4 | TRBV19
CASGFEVGELFF | . | TRBJ2-2 | TRBV12-5
CASSSGVMNTEAFF | . | TRBJ1-1 | TRBV5-1
CASSPRTSGSSLGWDEQFF | TRBD2 | TRBJ2-1 | TRBV3-1/TRBV3-2
CASSSTRGGTEAFF | . | TRBJ1-1 | TRBV7-3
CASSYSYNEQFF | . | TRBJ2-1 | TRBV3-1/TRBV3-2
CACRDRGSQPQHF | TRBD1 | TRBJ1-5 | TRBV2
CASSSGTGDGTISGGSYEQYF | . | TRBJ2-7 | TRBV27
CASREGLVDTQYF | TRBD2 | TRBJ2-3 | TRBV10-1
CASRSRGTITDTQYF | TRBD2 | TRBJ2-3 | TRBV10-2
CASTRRGTSGNIQYF | . | TRBJ2-4 | TRBV2
CASSQGRDRFPLNTEAFF | TRBD1 | TRBJ1-1 | TRBV3-1/TRBV3-2
CASSDPRLDDNEQFF | . | TRBJ2-1 | TRBV28
CSLTQGSGYTF | . | TRBJ1-2 | TRBV20-1
CASSQDSAGGLIDTQYF | TRBD2 | TRBJ2-3 | TRBV4-3
CASSLRGPGLPNEKLFF | . | TRBJ1-4 | TRBV7-3
CASSPGQGNQPQHF | TRBD1 | TRBJ1-5 | TRBV18
CASSQGKPPHQETQYF | . | TRBJ2-5 | TRBV4-3
CASSLEQGNYGYTF | . | TRBJ1-2 | TRBV5-1
CSVSEVVGNQPQHF | . | TRBJ1-5 | TRBV29-1
CASGDSPLHF | . | TRBJ1-6 | TRBV4-2
CASSLGADRTVGGYTF | . | TRBJ1-2 | TRBV7-2
CASAFLHTFTDTQYF | . | TRBJ2-3 | TRBV27
CASSLLGGGVDTQYF | TRBD2 | TRBJ2-3 | TRBV27
CASSPPSPAKNIQYF | . | TRBJ2-4 | TRBV27
CASTGRGARQETQYF | . | TRBJ2-5 | TRBV6-6
CASSPSWDRELTEAFF | TRBD1 | TRBJ1-1 | TRBV5-1
CASSMGTGVEAEAFF | TRBD1 | TRBJ1-1 | TRBV19
CASSIGHSNQPQHF | . | TRBJ1-5 | TRBV5-6